These 22 T cell receptor beta chains were sequenced from one sample in a study of blood T cell repertoires in COVID-19. Generated by immunoSEQ multiplex PCR, the TCRdb table keeps only in-frame clones and is missing some. Seen here are around 150,000 clones, 75% to 85% observed once, and the top ten hold approximately 6%. Sequenced input: PBMCs or T cells enriched from blood (not recorded which). The receptors were gathered from a man aged 35 to 55 who had recovered from COVID-19.

This rearrangement joins TRBV6-6 to TRBJ1-2; 7 bases line up with TRBD1. Losses at the gene ends were 9 bases for V and 4 bases for J; bases not matched to a gene: 17. The CDR3 length is 16 residues. Germline V lookup: CDR1 MNHNY, CDR2 SVGAGI (reference sequence). The CDR3 spells CASLPKSGQHVYGYTF. The DNA for the CDR3 is TGTGCCAGTTTACCCAAATCGGGACAGCATGTCTATGGCTACACCTTC.

The rearrangement links TRBV7-3 to TRBJ2-7, with D perhaps TRBD2 (5 bases). The CDR3 is 12 residues long. The V end was cut by 4 bases, the J end by 6 bases, with 10 bases between. CDR1 and CDR2 (germline): SGHTA, FQGTGA. This CDR3 is CASSSPGIEQYF. CDR3 coding DNA: TGTGCCAGCAGCTCCCCCGGGATCGAGCAGTACTTC.

The chain joins TRBV6-5 to TRBJ1-1; D is undetermined. Trimming shortened V by 7 bases and J by 5 bases, and 17 bases separated the two germline ends. From germline, CDR1 is MNHEY and CDR2 SVGAGI. The CDR3 sequence is 14 residues long. Written as DNA, the CDR3 is TGTGCCAGCATCCCGGCCAGCGGGAGAACTGAAGCTTTCTTT. Its protein is CASIPASGRTEAFF.

The genes are TRBV6-5 and TRBJ2-7; D is possibly TRBD1 (6 bases). Between the trimmed V and J ends, which lost 7 bases and 0 bases, there was a span of 13 bases. CDR1 and CDR2 from the germline V gene are MNHEY and SVGAGI. The CDR3 runs to 14 residues. CDR3 DNA sequence: TGTGCCAGCACCGACCAACAGGGCTCCTACGAGCAGTACTTC. Its translation: CASTDQQGSYEQYF.

As concerns this clone: The junction shows a germline mismatch at one end, possibly a read error. The chain is built from TRBV30 and TRBJ1-2; no reliable D call. Germline CDR1 GTSNPN, CDR2 SVGIG (reference sequence). The CDR3 sequence is 8 residues long. The CDR3 here is CSPRGYTF. The DNA of the CDR3 is TGCTCGCCGAGGGGCTACACCTTC.

The chain recombines TRBV19 with TRBJ1-1; maybe TRBD1 (5 bases). The CDR3 covers 13 residues. V was trimmed by 7 bases and J by 4 bases, leaving 13 bases between them. Germline CDR1 is LNHDA and CDR2 is SQIVND (reference sequence). CDR3 sequence: CASTDWGVTEAFF. The CDR3 nucleotides are TGTGCCAGTACCGATTGGGGGGTCACTGAAGCTTTCTTT. The complete variable domain, with remaining parts taken from reference TRBV19 and TRBJ1-1, reads DGGITQSPKYLFRKEGQNVTLSCEQNLNHDAMYWYRQDPGQGLRLIYYSQIVNDFQKGDIAEGYSVSREKKESFPLTVTSAQKNPTAFYLCASTDWGVTEAFFGQGTRLTVV.

The chain recombines TRBV21-1 with TRBJ2-5; the table names TRBD1, a call not compared with the DNA. TRBV21-1 is deemed a pseudogene. The CDR3 covers 18 residues. The CDR3 reads CASSKDFAGQRIQETQYF. The CDR3 coding sequence is TGTGCCAGCAGCAAAGACTTCGCGGGACAGAGAATCCAAGAGACCCAGTACTTC.

This sequence joins TRBV5-4 and TRBJ1-1; D is unclear. Trimming cost V 3 bases and J 6 bases, with 9 bases left between them. The CDR3 spans 12 residues. Germline V lookup: CDR1 SGHNT, CDR2 YYREEE (reference sequence). The CDR3 is CASSCCRAEAFF. In DNA, the CDR3 is TGTGCCAGCAGCTGCTGTCGGGCTGAAGCTTTCTTT.

This sequence joins TRBV7-9 and TRBJ1-2, with 8 bases matching TRBD1. CDR1 and CDR2 (germline): SEHNR, FQNEAQ (reference sequence). The CDR3 is made up of 17 amino acids. V trimming: 1 base; J trimming: 0 bases; junction bases outside the gene matches: 7. The DNA for the CDR3 is TGTGCCAGCAGCTTAGAGGGGACAGGCCTGGCTAACTATGGCTACACCTTC. This translates into CASSLEGTGLANYGYTF. Filled out from reference TRBV7-9 and TRBJ1-2, the complete variable domain reads DTGVSQNPRHKITKRGQNVTFRCDPISEHNRLYWYRQTLGQGPEFLTYFQNEAQLEKSRLLSDRFSAERPKGSFSTLEIQRTEQGDSAMYLCASSLEGTGLANYGYTFGSGTRLTVV.

The rearrangement links TRBV7-9 to TRBJ2-1; D possibly corresponds to TRBD1 (6 bases). The V end lost 5 bases, the J end lost 7 bases, and 18 bases lay between the germline ends. The CDR3 covers 15 residues. Germline loops: CDR1 SEHNR, CDR2 FQNEAQ (reference sequence). The CDR3 protein is CASSPVGTPPNEQFF. Written as DNA, the CDR3 is TGTGCCAGCAGCCCAGTGGGGACACCCCCTAATGAGCAGTTCTTC.

The chain carries TRBV6-5 and TRBJ1-2; perhaps TRBD1 as D (6 bases). With 11 bases removed from V and 4 bases from J, the gap between germline ends came to 17 bases. Looked up from germline, CDR1 is MNHEY and CDR2 is SVGAGI. The CDR3 is 13 residues long. For the CDR3, the DNA is TGTGCCTGCTCGCGGACAGAACGCTATGGCTACACCTTC. The encoded protein is CACSRTERYGYTF.

V gene TRBV3-1 (or the pseudogene TRBV3-2) combines with J gene TRBJ1-2, with TRBD1 as a possible D gene (6 bases). The germline V and J ends were trimmed by 4 bases and 5 bases, with 17 bases remaining between them. This CDR3 contains 15 residues. Germline V gene data show CDR1 as LGHDT and CDR2 as YNNKEL (reference sequence). This CDR3 is CASSPDGGGGYGYTF. Written as DNA, the CDR3 is TGTGCCAGCAGCCCAGACGGTGGGGGCGGTTATGGCTACACCTTC.

This chain connects TRBV30 to TRBJ1-1; no firm D call. The CDR3 contains 14 residues. Germline CDR1 GTSNPN, CDR2 SVGIG (reference sequence). The V gene lost 1 base and the J gene lost 11 bases, with 20 bases spanning the gap. CDR3 DNA: TGTGCCTGGAGTGCGGAGGATCGGGAGGGCTCGGCTTTCTTT. As protein: CAWSAEDREGSAFF.

The chain couples TRBV18 to TRBJ2-1; tentatively, D is TRBD1 (6 bases). V was trimmed by 0 bases and J by 3 bases, leaving 9 bases between them. Germline CDR1 and CDR2: KGHSH and LQKENI. CDR3 size: 15 residues. The DNA of the CDR3 is TGTGCCAGCTCACCACCGACAGGAAGCTACAATGAGCAGTTCTTC. It translates to CASSPPTGSYNEQFF.

This chain connects TRBV5-4 to TRBJ1-6; 7 positions agree with TRBD1. Germline V CDR1 and CDR2: SGHNT, YYREEE (reference sequence). The trim removed 7 bases at V and 7 bases at J, leaving 11 bases unmatched. The CDR3 contains 15 residues. CDR3 in amino acids: CASGPTGIDNSPLHF. CDR3 DNA sequence: TGTGCCAGCGGGCCGACAGGGATCGACAATTCACCCCTCCACTTT.

The rearrangement uses TRBV11-2 and TRBJ1-4; TRBD1 aligns across 12 bases. Germline V gives CDR1 SGHAT, CDR2 FQNNGV. This CDR3 contains 18 residues. The V gene end was trimmed by 3 bases and the J gene end by 4 bases; junction bases not matched to a gene: 9. This CDR3 reads CASSFEPGQGAFNEKLFF. The CDR3 DNA sequence: TGTGCCAGCAGCTTTGAACCGGGACAGGGGGCGTTTAATGAAAAACTGTTTTTT. The full variable domain, completed using reference TRBV11-2 and TRBJ1-4, is EAGVAQSPRYKIIEKRQSVAFWCNPISGHATLYWYQQILGQGPKLLIQFQNNGVVDDSQLPKDRFSAERLKGVDSTLKIQPAKLEDSAVYLCASSFEPGQGAFNEKLFFGSGTQLSVL.

This sequence joins TRBV2 and TRBJ2-7; tentative D call: TRBD1 (5 bases). CDR1 and CDR2 (germline): SNHLY, FYNNEI. This CDR3 spans 14 amino acids. Deletions cut 4 bases from V and 3 bases from J, with 13 bases between. The CDR3 region is CASSGAGNDYEQYF. The CDR3 DNA is TGTGCCAGCAGTGGGGCAGGGAACGACTACGAGCAGTACTTC.

This clone was seen repeatedly, ten times or more. The chain links TRBV7-9 to TRBJ2-7; D perhaps matches TRBD1 (6 bases). CDR3 size: 16 residues. V shed 6 bases and J shed 6 bases, with 24 bases lying between them. Looked up from germline, CDR1 is SEHNR and CDR2 is FQNEAQ (reference sequence). Here the CDR3 reads CASSPDPGVRLSEQYF. CDR3 nucleotide sequence: TGTGCCAGCAGTCCTGATCCAGGGGTCCGGCTAAGCGAGCAGTACTTC.

The V gene is TRBV4-2, the J gene TRBJ1-2; 8 nucleotides align to TRBD1. The CDR3 sequence is 14 residues long. CDR1 and CDR2 from the germline V gene are LGHNA and YNFKEQ. The trim removed 4 bases at V and 5 bases at J, leaving 6 bases unmatched. The CDR3 spells CASSPKGQGYGYTF. The CDR3, as DNA: TGTGCCAGCAGCCCCAAAGGACAGGGATATGGCTACACCTTC.

V is TRBV5-6 and J is TRBJ2-5, with D possibly being TRBD2 (6 bases). The length of the CDR3 is 14 residues. Trimming took off 5 bases at V and 4 bases at J, with 15 bases between the two ends. Germline CDR1 is SGHDT and CDR2 is YYEEEE. The CDR3 here is CASRPGGGGETQYF. CDR3 DNA sequence: TGTGCCAGCAGACCGGGTGGGGGAGGAGAGACCCAGTACTTC.

The V call is TRBV7-9, the J call TRBJ1-6; 10 bases agree with TRBD1. Per germline, CDR1 SEHNR and CDR2 FQNEAQ (reference sequence). The CDR3 spans 18 residues. The V and J ends lost 5 bases and 5 bases, in that order; junction bases with no gene match: 12. The chain's CDR3 is CASSPDIPGTGDNSPLHF. The CDR3 bases are TGTGCCAGCAGCCCCGATATCCCCGGGACAGGGGATAATTCACCCCTCCACTTT. Full variable domain (outside the CDR3, taken from reference TRBV7-9 and TRBJ1-6): DTGVSQNPRHKITKRGQNVTFRCDPISEHNRLYWYRQTLGQGPEFLTYFQNEAQLEKSRLLSDRFSAERPKGSFSTLEIQRTEQGDSAMYLCASSPDIPGTGDNSPLHFGNGTRLTVT.

The rearrangement links TRBV7-9 to TRBJ2-7; weak D call: TRBD2 (5 bases). The CDR3 spans 12 residues. V lost 10 bases and J 0 bases, leaving 10 bases between the germline ends. Germline V gene sequence: CDR1 SEHNR, CDR2 FQNEAQ (reference sequence). The CDR3 DNA sequence: TGTGCCACCACCCGGGGCTCCTACGAGCAGTACTTC. Translating it yields CATTRGSYEQYF.